This T cell receptor beta chain was recovered during a study of shared clonotypes between healthy human individuals. A roughly 200 ng quantity of DNA, about 30,000 T cell genomes, went into the sorted-subset replicate PCRs. Original methodology: Filtering differed for immunoSEQ, which gave only junction sequences without quality scores. Clones were sequenced by immunoSEQ multiplex PCR, and TCRdb holds only the in-frame ones, with some missing. V and J calls and clone size are those listed in that table; D and trimming were worked out from the DNA. Of roughly 400,000 clones detected, approximately 97% appear once; the ten largest clones hold approximately 0.32%. Germline V gene data show CDR1 as MNHEY and CDR2 as SMNVEV (reference sequence). V lost 2 bases to trimming and J lost 3 bases, with 15 bases between them. The CDR3 loop spans 16 amino acids. Study observations and caveats: Since donors were few, the genetic and exposure-history diversity represented was limited.

As to this clone: The antigen remains unidentified.

Source material: memory CD8+ T cells sorted from blood. Subset of the sample: CD45RO+ cells pooled with CCR7-negative TemRA cells. The sequence derives from a man aged 25 to 40 in good health. The chain is built from TRBV27 and TRBJ2-3; D possibly corresponds to TRBD2 (6 bases). Here the CDR3 reads CASSLIREIGTDTQYF. The CDR3 region has the DNA TGTGCCAGCAGTTTAATCCGGGAGATCGGTACAGATACGCAGTATTTT.